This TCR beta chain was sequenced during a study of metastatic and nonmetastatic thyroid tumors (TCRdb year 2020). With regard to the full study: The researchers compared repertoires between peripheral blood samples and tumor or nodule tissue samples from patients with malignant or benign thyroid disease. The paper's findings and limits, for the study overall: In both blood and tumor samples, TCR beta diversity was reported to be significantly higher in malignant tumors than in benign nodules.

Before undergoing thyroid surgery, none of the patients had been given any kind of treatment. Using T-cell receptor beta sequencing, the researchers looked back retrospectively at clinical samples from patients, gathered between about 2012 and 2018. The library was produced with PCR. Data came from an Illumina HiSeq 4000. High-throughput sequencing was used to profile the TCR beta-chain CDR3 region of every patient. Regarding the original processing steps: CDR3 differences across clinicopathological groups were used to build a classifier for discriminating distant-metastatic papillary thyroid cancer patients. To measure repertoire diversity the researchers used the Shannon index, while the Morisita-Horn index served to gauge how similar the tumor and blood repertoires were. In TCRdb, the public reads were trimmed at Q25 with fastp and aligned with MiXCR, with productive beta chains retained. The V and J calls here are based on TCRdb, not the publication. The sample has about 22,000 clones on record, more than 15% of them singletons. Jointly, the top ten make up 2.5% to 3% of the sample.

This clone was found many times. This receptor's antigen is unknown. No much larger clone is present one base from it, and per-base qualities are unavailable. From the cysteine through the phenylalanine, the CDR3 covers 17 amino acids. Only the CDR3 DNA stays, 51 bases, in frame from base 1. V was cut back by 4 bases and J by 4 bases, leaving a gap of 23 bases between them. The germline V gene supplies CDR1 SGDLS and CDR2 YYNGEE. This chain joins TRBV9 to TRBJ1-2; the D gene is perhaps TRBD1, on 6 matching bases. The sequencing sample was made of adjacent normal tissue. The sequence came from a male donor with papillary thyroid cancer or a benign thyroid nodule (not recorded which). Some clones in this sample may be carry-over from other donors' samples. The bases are TGTGCCAGCAGCTCACCCGCCACTGCAGGGGATACCTATGGCTACACCTTC. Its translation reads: CASSSPATAGDTYGYTF.